The clone carrying this T cell receptor (beta chain) was seen repeatedly, ten times or more. Its antigen is not known. This sample stems from a study of regulatory T cells in long-lasting Graves disease. V was clipped by 8 bases and J by 2 bases; unmatched bases: 13. This CDR3 has 16 residues. Germline V gene sequence: CDR1 MNHEY, CDR2 SMNVEV (reference sequence). Construction of the TCR beta libraries employed iRepertoire HTBI primers in conjunction with Arm-PCR of CDR3 regions. TCRdb re-called the multiplex PCR reads with MiXCR, one entry per CDR3 protein. The table lists about 200,000 distinct CDR3 sequences, approximately 18% of them singletons. Time point here: newly diagnosed GD, antithyroid drugs for less than 3 months. From PBMCs, RNA was extracted and then used to make the TCR library. Study-level findings and limits: Persistent disease was characterized by preferential usage of TRBV28, TRBJ1-2 and TRBJ2-5. New patients shared over 900 public clonotypes, and persistent patients shared more, with fewer than 3,500.

In addition, the sample was reused for a study of T cells in Graves' hyperthyroidism and ophthalmopathy.

The material sequenced was peripheral blood mononuclear cells (PBMCs), taken at new diagnosis, from a patient treated with antithyroid drugs. The sequence was collected from a woman in her twenties or thirties with Graves disease. The rearrangement joins TRBV27 to TRBJ2-3; 7 bases are shared with TRBD2. CDR3 residues: CASSAFGGGFTDTQYF. CDR3 coding DNA: TGTGCCAGCTCCGCCTTTGGGGGGGGGTTCACAGATACGCAGTATTTT.